This T cell receptor beta chain was captured in a study of blood T cells in healthy people across ages. Sample-barcoded 5' priming and a J-beta primer mix drove a second PCR of about 6 to 12 cycles. TCRdb used MiXCR to reprocess the 5' RACE reads, holding one entry per CDR3 protein. The sample lists some 1.7 million distinct CDR3 sequences; roughly 27% were seen once. CDR3 length equals 15 residues. V was pared by 7 bases and J by 11 bases, with 26 bases between. Germline CDR1 is SGHVS and CDR2 is FQNEAQ. The clonotype was recovered from a woman aged 25-40 years in good health. The chain recombines TRBV7-8 with TRBJ2-5; possibly TRBD2 for D (6 bases). The sequenced material came from blood. The CDR3 loop is CASTQSPGEDYGQYF. CDR3 nucleotide sequence: TGTGCCAGCACCCAATCTCCGGGAGAAGATTACGGGCAGTACTTC.